The rows below give T cell receptor beta chains drawn from one sample of a study of blood T cell repertoires in COVID-19. Sequenced by immunoSEQ multiplex PCR; TCRdb stores in-frame clones only, minus some. The data hold under 150,000 clones, with over 70% observed a single time. What was sequenced was PBMCs or T cells enriched from blood (not recorded which). Receptors were obtained from a man aged 45-65 years in a cohort exposed to, infected with or recovered from COVID-19 (not recorded which). The CDR3 runs from the conserved cysteine through the conserved F or W. Fields, in order: CDR3 protein, CDR3 DNA, J gene, V gene, clone size, D gene. D genes are given only for firm matches. Expanded clones are given a class, and other clones once, few, many or no size at all.

CASSLGGGASDSNQPQHF TGTGCCAGCAGCTTGGGCGGGGGCGCTTCGGATAGCAATCAGCCCCAGCATTTT TRBJ1-5 TRBV5-4 once NA
CASSVGGLVNTEAFF TGTGCCAGCAGCGTAGGCGGGCTCGTGAACACTGAAGCTTTCTTT TRBJ1-1 TRBV9 NA NA
CASSAGQGPWETQYF TGTGCCAGCAGCGCGGGACAGGGACCTTGGGAGACCCAGTACTTC TRBJ2-5 TRBV7-2 NA TRBD1
CATSDPRGGNTEAFF TGTGCCACCAGTGACCCCAGGGGTGGGAACACTGAAGCTTTCTTT TRBJ1-1 TRBV24-1 NA NA
CASSRLAGVNSGQFF TGTGCCAGCAGTAGACTAGCGGGAGTGAATAGCGGGCAGTTCTTC TRBJ2-1 TRBV7-9 NA TRBD2
CASSGIIGRGTDTQYF TGTGCCAGCAGCGGCATCATTGGGAGGGGAACAGATACGCAGTATTTT TRBJ2-3 TRBV9 NA TRBD2
CASKEALDRVNYGYTF TGTGCCAGCAAGGAGGCCCTGGACAGGGTTAACTATGGCTACACCTTC TRBJ1-2 TRBV2 NA TRBD1
CASSLVSSGMGETQYF TGTGCCAGCAGCTTGGTGTCTAGCGGGATGGGGGAGACCCAGTACTTC TRBJ2-5 TRBV5-4 NA TRBD2
CASSLGPAGYEQYF TGCGCCAGCAGCTTGGGTCCAGCGGGGTACGAGCAGTACTTC TRBJ2-7 TRBV5-1 NA TRBD2
CASSRENQPQHF TGTGCCAGCAGCCGAGAAAATCAGCCCCAGCATTTT TRBJ1-5 TRBV6-5 NA NA
CAWSVAGGPFYGYTF TGTGCCTGGAGTGTGGCAGGGGGCCCTTTCTATGGCTACACCTTC TRBJ1-2 TRBV30 NA TRBD1
CASSLGEGSTDTQYF TGTGCCAGCAGCTTAGGGGAGGGTAGCACAGATACGCAGTATTTT TRBJ2-3 TRBV7-9 once TRBD2
CSAGLAANTGELFF TGCAGCGCGGGACTAGCGGCGAACACCGGGGAGCTGTTTTTT TRBJ2-2 TRBV29-1 NA TRBD2
CASSIVHGTQYF TGTGCCAGCAGCATAGTGCACGGGACCCAGTACTTC TRBJ2-5 TRBV5-8 once NA
CAISESGRGGEAFF TGTGCCATCAGTGAGTCGGGGAGGGGCGGTGAAGCTTTCTTT TRBJ1-1 TRBV10-3 few NA
CASSQATSTDTQYF TGTGCCAGCAGTCAGGCGACATCCACAGATACGCAGTATTTT TRBJ2-3 TRBV7-9 NA NA
CASSAGTSGGDEQFF TGTGCCAGCAGCGCCGGGACTAGCGGGGGTGATGAGCAGTTCTTC TRBJ2-1 TRBV7-9 NA TRBD2
CASSYRAEDTQYF TGTGCCAGCTCATACAGGGCAGAAGATACGCAGTATTTT TRBJ2-3 TRBV18 NA NA
CASSSSGRSGTYGYTF TGTGCCAGCAGCTCCTCAGGACGGAGCGGAACCTATGGCTACACCTTC TRBJ1-2 TRBV7-9 NA NA
CASSYSLRYGYTF TGTGCCAGCAGTTACTCGTTGCGCTATGGCTACACCTTC TRBJ1-2 TRBV6-6 NA NA
CSVGVGQGIGVHEQYF TGCAGCGTTGGCGTGGGACAGGGGATTGGGGTCCACGAGCAGTACTTC TRBJ2-7 TRBV29-1 NA TRBD1
CAISARTGGTYEQYF TGTGCCATCAGTGCACGGACCGGGGGGACCTACGAGCAGTACTTC TRBJ2-7 TRBV10-3 NA TRBD2
CATSRVDVKGHLSYEQYF TGTGCCACCAGCAGAGTGGATGTGAAGGGACATCTCTCCTACGAGCAGTACTTC TRBJ2-7 TRBV15 NA NA
CAWSALSGSWAGELFF TGTGCCTGGAGTGCTTTGAGCGGGAGTTGGGCCGGGGAGCTGTTTTTT TRBJ2-2 TRBV30 once TRBD2
CASSPQGRRTEAFF TGTGCCAGCAGCCCACAGGGGAGAAGAACTGAAGCTTTCTTT TRBJ1-1 TRBV7-2 NA TRBD1
CASSGTGVGEQYF TGTGCCAGTTCCGGGACAGGGGTCGGCGAGCAGTACTTC TRBJ2-7 TRBV18 NA TRBD1
CASSQDNLNTGELFF TGCGCCAGCAGCCAAGACAACTTGAACACCGGGGAGCTGTTTTTT TRBJ2-2 TRBV4-3 once NA
CASSQGTGLFSTDTQYF TGTGCCAGCAGCCAAGGAACGGGACTATTCAGCACAGATACGCAGTATTTT TRBJ2-3 TRBV3-1/TRBV3-2 NA TRBD2
CASSPRGAGGQETQYF TGTGCCAGCAGCCCTCGGGGTGCGGGGGGGCAGGAGACCCAGTACTTC TRBJ2-5 TRBV7-9 NA TRBD2
CASSAKTNSYEQYF TGTGCCAGCAGCGCTAAAACGAACTCCTACGAGCAGTACTTC TRBJ2-7 TRBV7-9 NA NA
CASSPLPAGITYEQYF TGTGCCAGCAGCCCCCTCCCGGCAGGGATAACCTACGAGCAGTACTTC TRBJ2-7 TRBV7-9 NA NA
CASSEALGYEQYF TGTGCCAGTAGTGAGGCACTCGGCTACGAGCAGTACTTC TRBJ2-7 TRBV19 NA NA
CASSRGQGGRKSNYGYTF TGTGCCAGCTCACGGGGACAGGGTGGACGGAAGAGTAACTATGGCTACACCTTC TRBJ1-2 TRBV18 NA TRBD1
CASSLETELNYGYTF TGCGCCAGCAGCCTAGAAACTGAACTTAACTATGGCTACACCTTC TRBJ1-2 TRBV4-3 once NA
CASSEAAGMGTEAFF TGTGCCAGCAGTGAAGCCGCAGGGATGGGCACTGAAGCTTTCTTT TRBJ1-1 TRBV6-1 NA NA
CATSGAGGINTEAFF TGTGCCACCTCCGGGGCAGGGGGTATCAACACTGAAGCTTTCTTT TRBJ1-1 TRBV24-1 NA TRBD1
CASSPRQAEVDQYF TGTGCCAGCAGCCCAAGACAGGCTGAGGTGGACCAGTACTTC TRBJ2-5 TRBV5-4 many NA
CSASPGGTEAFF TGCAGTGCTAGTCCAGGGGGCACTGAAGCTTTCTTT TRBJ1-1 TRBV20-1 NA TRBD1
CASSAQGKTYNSPLHF TGTGCCAGCAGCGCACAGGGAAAAACCTATAATTCACCCCTCCACTTT TRBJ1-6 TRBV5-4 NA NA
CSAGKETQYF TGCAGTGCTGGCAAAGAGACCCAGTACTTC TRBJ2-5 TRBV20-1 NA NA
CASRPEGSYNEQFF TGTGCCAGCAGGCCGGAGGGCTCCTACAATGAGCAGTTCTTC TRBJ2-1 TRBV7-9 NA NA
CASSVTSGPYNEQFF TGTGCCAGCAGCGTGACTAGCGGCCCCTACAATGAGCAGTTCTTC TRBJ2-1 TRBV9 once TRBD2
CASSHYTQGSSTDTQYF TGTGCCAGCAGCCATTACACTCAGGGTAGTAGCACAGATACGCAGTATTTT TRBJ2-3 TRBV5-6 NA NA
CASSQDPGWEYGYTF TGCGCCAGCAGCCAAGATCCGGGATGGGAGTATGGCTACACCTTC TRBJ1-2 TRBV4-3 once NA
CSVVLTFRSSYNEQFF TGCAGCGTCGTCTTGACTTTCCGCAGCTCCTACAATGAGCAGTTCTTC TRBJ2-1 TRBV29-1 NA NA
CSVGTSGNSYEQYF TGCAGCGTTGGAACTAGCGGGAACTCCTACGAGCAGTACTTC TRBJ2-7 TRBV29-1 NA TRBD2
CASSLAGGAGLGRYEQYF TGTGCCAGCAGCTTGGCAGGGGGCGCGGGCCTCGGTCGATACGAGCAGTACTTC TRBJ2-7 TRBV5-4 NA TRBD1
CASSLRTNTEAFF TGTGCCAGCAGCTTGAGGACAAACACTGAAGCTTTCTTT TRBJ1-1 TRBV11-3 NA NA
CASSPQGRTEAFF TGTGCCAGCAGTCCACAGGGGCGGACTGAAGCTTTCTTT TRBJ1-1 TRBV12-3/TRBV12-4 NA TRBD1
CASSQDVPRAEGELFF TGCGCCAGCAGCCAAGACGTTCCCAGGGCGGAGGGGGAGCTGTTTTTT TRBJ2-2 TRBV4-3 NA NA